The present T cell receptor beta chain was sequenced within a study of blood T cell repertoires in COVID-19. Per germline, CDR1 SGHTA and CDR2 FQGNSA. The V gene end was trimmed by 10 bases and the J gene end by 2 bases; junction bases not matched to a gene: 7. CDR3 size: 14 residues. The table came from immunoSEQ multiplex PCR; TCRdb's copy has only in-frame clones and leaves some out. The data show about 160,000 clones, 85% to 90% seen once. The TCR was taken from a woman aged 65 to 85 with COVID-19, enrolled during active disease. The chain carries TRBV7-2 and TRBJ2-3, with 9 bases lining up with TRBD2. The sample comprised peripheral blood. CDR3 loop: CATKLAGVTDTQYF. CDR3 bases: TGTGCCACAAAACTAGCGGGCGTCACAGATACGCAGTATTTT. Supplemented by reference TRBV7-2 and TRBJ2-3, the full variable domain reads GAGVSQSPSNKVTEKGKDVELRCDPISGHTALYWYRQSLGQGLEFLIYFQGNSAPDKSGLPSDRFSAERTGGSVSTLTIQRTQQEDSAVYLCATKLAGVTDTQYFGPGTRLTVL.